The clone carrying this TCR beta chain was counted between two and nine times. Its antigen is not known. The entirety of the isolated RNA underwent reverse transcription, so expressed TCRB transcripts were sequenced. Using immunoSEQ multiplex PCR, the repertoire was profiled, and TCRdb retains in-frame clones only, with some absent. Of roughly 250,000 clones in the sample, 9% to 10% were seen once. This entry belongs to a study of beta chain features in type 1 diabetes. Overall study: Over all samples combined, around 110 million sorted cells were examined.

General study points: Highly expressing activated T cells could be over-counted with a cDNA template. Researchers reported that naive, central memory and Treg TCRB repertoires appeared more similar in patients than in healthy donors.

The V and J ends lost 3 bases and 6 bases, in that order; junction bases with no gene match: 2. Germline V gene sequence: CDR1 MGHDK, CDR2 SYGVNS. This CDR3 is built from 13 residues. The source of this sequence is a woman under 30 in good health. The specimen sequenced was naive CD4+ T cells from blood. The chain recombines TRBV25-1 with TRBJ2-1; TRBD1 agrees at 7 bases. The CDR3 DNA is TGTGCCAGCAGTGACGACAGGGTCAATGAGCAGTTCTTC. It specifies CASSDDRVNEQFF.